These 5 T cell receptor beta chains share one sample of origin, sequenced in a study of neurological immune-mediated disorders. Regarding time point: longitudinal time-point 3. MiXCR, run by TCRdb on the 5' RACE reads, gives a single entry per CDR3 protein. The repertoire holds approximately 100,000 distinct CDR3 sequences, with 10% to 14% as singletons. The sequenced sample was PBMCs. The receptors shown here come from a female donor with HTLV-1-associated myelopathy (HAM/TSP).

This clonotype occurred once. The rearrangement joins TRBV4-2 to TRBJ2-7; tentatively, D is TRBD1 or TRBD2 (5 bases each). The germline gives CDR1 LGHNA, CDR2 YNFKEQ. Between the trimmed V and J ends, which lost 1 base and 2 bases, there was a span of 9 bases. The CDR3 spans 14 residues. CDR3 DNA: TGTGCCAGCAGCCAAGCAGCGGACACCTACGAGCAGTACTTC. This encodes CASSQAADTYEQYF.

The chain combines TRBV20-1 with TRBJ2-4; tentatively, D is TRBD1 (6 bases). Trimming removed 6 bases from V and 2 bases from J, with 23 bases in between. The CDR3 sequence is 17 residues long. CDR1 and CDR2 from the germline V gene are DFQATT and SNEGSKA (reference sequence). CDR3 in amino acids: CSAGFGSGVETKNIQYF. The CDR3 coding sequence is TGCAGTGCGGGGTTTGGGTCAGGGGTGGAGACCAAAAACATTCAGTACTTC.

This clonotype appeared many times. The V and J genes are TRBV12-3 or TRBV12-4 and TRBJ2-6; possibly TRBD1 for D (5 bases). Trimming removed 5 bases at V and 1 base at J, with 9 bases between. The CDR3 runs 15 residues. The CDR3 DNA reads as TGTGCCAGCAGTCCCCAGGGTTCTGGGGCCAACGTCCTGACTTTC. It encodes CASSPQGSGANVLTF.

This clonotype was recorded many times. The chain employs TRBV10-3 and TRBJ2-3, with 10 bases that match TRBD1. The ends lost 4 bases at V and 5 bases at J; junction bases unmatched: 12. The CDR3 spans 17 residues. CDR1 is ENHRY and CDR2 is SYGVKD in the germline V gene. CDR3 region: CAISAAGQGFREDTQYF. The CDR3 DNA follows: TGTGCCATCAGTGCGGCGGGACAGGGGTTTAGGGAAGATACGCAGTATTTT.

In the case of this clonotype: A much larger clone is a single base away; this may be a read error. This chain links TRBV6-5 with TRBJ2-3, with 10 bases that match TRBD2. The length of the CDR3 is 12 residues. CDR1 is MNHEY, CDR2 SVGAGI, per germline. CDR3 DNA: TGTGCCAGCAGTGACGAGCGGGGGGGAGTGAATTTT. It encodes CASSDERGGVNF.